The 26 T cell receptor beta chains presented below share a single source sample, sequenced in a study of response to subunit inactivated influenza vaccine. TCRdb fed the RT-PCR reads into MiXCR, producing one record per CDR3 protein. The sample yields approximately 730,000 distinct CDR3 sequences, approximately 15% seen once. The sample in question was PBMCs from blood, obtained 14 days before vaccination. Source of these receptors: a man aged 45-65 years who received an inactivated influenza vaccine.

A word on this clonotype: The junction differs from germline at one of its ends, possibly a read error. J is TRBJ1-6 and V is TRBV5-5; tentatively, D is TRBD1 (5 bases). Looked up from germline, CDR1 is SGHKS and CDR2 is YYEKEE (reference sequence). This CDR3 region has 16 residues. CDR3 loop: CASSPVWDGSISSLHF. Here the CDR3 DNA reads TGTGCCAGCAGCCCGGTGTGGGACGGTAGTATTTCATCCCTCCACTTT.

The chain couples TRBV25-1 to TRBJ2-3; the D gene could be TRBD1 or TRBD2 (5 bases each). CDR3 length: 15 residues. The V gene lost 6 bases and the J gene lost 2 bases, with 15 bases spanning the gap. Germline CDR1 reads MGHDK; CDR2 reads SYGVNS. For the CDR3, the DNA is TGTGCCAGCAGGAGGGGTGGTTCCAACACAGATACGCAGTATTTT. This encodes CASRRGGSNTDTQYF.

In this sample, this clonotype turned up a few times. The chain has TRBV11-2 and TRBJ2-1, with D tentatively TRBD1 or TRBD2 (5 bases each). The CDR3 runs 16 residues. V was shortened by 0 bases and J by 0 bases, with 9 bases between the two germline ends. Per germline, CDR1 SGHAT and CDR2 FQNNGV. The CDR3 nucleotides are TGTGCCAGCAGCTTAGATTTGGGGGTCTCCTACAATGAGCAGTTCTTC. It translates to CASSLDLGVSYNEQFF. The full variable domain, its missing parts supplied by reference TRBV11-2 and TRBJ2-1, is EAGVAQSPRYKIIEKRQSVAFWCNPISGHATLYWYQQILGQGPKLLIQFQNNGVVDDSQLPKDRFSAERLKGVDSTLKIQPAKLEDSAVYLCASSLDLGVSYNEQFFGPGTRLTVL.

This chain uses TRBV10-3 with TRBJ2-6; 9 nucleotides match TRBD1. V gave up 8 bases and J gave up 0 bases; unmatched junction bases: 2. The germline V gene has CDR1 ENHRY and CDR2 SYGVKD. This CDR3 region has 15 residues. In nucleotides, the CDR3 is TGTGCCATCGGGACAGGGAGCTCTGGGGCCAACGTCCTGACTTTC. Translation gives CAIGTGSSGANVLTF.

The genes are TRBV7-9 and TRBJ1-5, with D tentatively TRBD1 (6 bases). Germline V gene lookup returns CDR1 SEHNR and CDR2 FQNEAQ (reference sequence). CDR3 length: 16 residues. V was shortened by 1 base and J by 3 bases, with 13 bases between the two germline ends. The CDR3 DNA is TGTGCCAGCAGCTTAGAGGCAGGGGCCAACAATCAGCCCCAGCATTTT. Its protein is CASSLEAGANNQPQHF.

The chain links TRBV6-2 or TRBV6-3 to TRBJ2-7; 7 bases line up with TRBD1. Per germline, CDR1 MNHEY and CDR2 SVGEGT. CDR3 size: 14 residues. V trimming: 6 bases; J trimming: 3 bases; junction bases outside the gene matches: 8. Here the CDR3 DNA reads TGTGCCAGCAGAGACAGGGATTTCCGCTACGAGCAGTACTTC. It encodes CASRDRDFRYEQYF.

The chain has TRBV28 and TRBJ1-4; 9 bases agree with TRBD1. Germline-derived CDR1 and CDR2 are MDHEN and SYDVKM. The ends lost 7 bases at V and 5 bases at J; junction bases unmatched: 8. The CDR3 has 15 residues. In nucleotides, the CDR3 is TGTGCCAGCACCGACCCGGGACAGGGAAATGAAAAACTGTTTTTT. It specifies CASTDPGQGNEKLFF. Supplemented by reference TRBV28 and TRBJ1-4, the full variable domain reads DVKVTQSSRYLVKRTGEKVFLECVQDMDHENMFWYRQDPGLGLRLIYFSYDVKMKEKGDIPEGYSVSREKKERFSLILESASTNQTSMYLCASTDPGQGNEKLFFGSGTQLSVL.

There are a few counts of this clonotype. The chain is built from TRBV12-3 or TRBV12-4 and TRBJ2-7; 10 bases agree with TRBD2. This CDR3 has 16 residues. The trim removed 6 bases at V and 1 base at J, leaving 9 bases unmatched. This CDR3 is CASSRPTSGFSYEQYF. The CDR3 region has the DNA TGTGCCAGCAGCCGACCGACTAGCGGGTTTTCCTACGAGCAGTACTTC.

The rearrangement joins TRBV6-5 to TRBJ1-1, with D tentatively TRBD1 (5 bases). The CDR3 has 17 residues. Germline CDR1 is MNHEY and CDR2 is SVGAGI. Trimming shortened V by 3 bases and J by 8 bases, and 25 bases separated the two germline ends. CDR3 coding DNA: TGTGCCAGCAGTTATTCCTCACCCTACCGCGGGACGGGAGAAGCTTTCTTT. It yields the protein CASSYSSPYRGTGEAFF.

This sequence joins TRBV28 and TRBJ2-5; 10 nucleotides align to TRBD2. The CDR3 is 15 amino acids. Per germline, CDR1 MDHEN and CDR2 SYDVKM. J was trimmed by 5 bases and V by 2 bases; bases with no gene match: 5. The CDR3 region has the DNA TGTGCCAGCAGTTTAAGAGCGGGAGGGACTGAGACCCAGTACTTC. It specifies CASSLRAGGTETQYF.

The V and J genes are TRBV4-3 and TRBJ2-1; D is uncertain. Germline V gene lookup returns CDR1 LGHNA and CDR2 YSLEER. This CDR3 contains 14 residues. The V end lost 5 bases, the J end lost 3 bases, and 11 bases lay between the germline ends. The CDR3 nucleotides are TGCGCCAGCAGCGACGTACAACTCTACAATGAGCAGTTCTTC. Translation gives CASSDVQLYNEQFF.

There are a few counts of this clonotype. The J gene is TRBJ1-4, the V gene TRBV20-1; D uncertain. This CDR3 comprises 12 residues. V was clipped by 6 bases and J by 4 bases, with 9 bases between them. Per germline, CDR1 DFQATT and CDR2 SNEGSKA (reference sequence). The CDR3 protein is CSATADNEKLFF. The CDR3 nucleotides read TGCAGTGCGACTGCCGATAATGAAAAACTGTTTTTT.

The CDR3 nucleotides read TGTGCCAGCAGTTTGTCTAGCGGGAGGAGGGTCGACGAGCAGTACTTC. Translation gives CASSLSSGRRVDEQYF. The gene calls are TRBV28 and TRBJ2-7; 11 bases are shared with TRBD2. CDR3 length: 16 amino acids. After removal of 3 bases from V and 5 bases from J, the junction contained 9 bases not matched to a gene. Germline CDR1 and CDR2: MDHEN and SYDVKM.

This clonotype was seen more than once but under ten times. V is TRBV20-1 and J is TRBJ2-5; D not resolved. The CDR3 length is 12 residues. Germline assignment: CDR1 DFQATT and CDR2 SNEGSKA (reference sequence). V was pared by 1 base and J by 4 bases, with 7 bases between. For the CDR3, the DNA is TGCAGTGCTAGAGTTTCCTCAGAGACCCAGTACTTC. The encoded protein is CSARVSSETQYF.

V gene TRBV20-1 combines with J gene TRBJ1-1; D is undetermined. The length of the CDR3 is 14 residues. V was pared by 3 bases and J by 0 bases, with 11 bases between. CDR1 and CDR2 from the germline V gene are DFQATT and SNEGSKA (reference sequence). This CDR3 reads CSASDLRVNTEAFF. The CDR3 coding sequence is TGCAGTGCTAGCGACCTGAGGGTGAACACTGAAGCTTTCTTT.

This clonotype has at least ten counts. The V and J genes are TRBV10-3 and TRBJ2-2; D could derive from TRBD1 or TRBD2 (6 bases each). Trimming removed 4 bases at V and 4 bases at J, with 10 bases between. The CDR3 extends over 14 amino acids. Germline V CDR1 and CDR2: ENHRY, SYGVKD. CDR3 region: CAISVGGGTGELFF. In nucleotides, the CDR3 is TGTGCCATCAGTGTGGGGGGCGGCACCGGGGAGCTGTTTTTT.

The chain combines TRBV12-3 or TRBV12-4 with TRBJ2-7; D is perhaps TRBD2 (7 bases). The CDR3 runs 15 residues. Trimming stripped 6 bases from V and 3 bases from J, with 18 bases between. CDR3 DNA: TGTGCCAGCAGCCCGGGGGGAGGGGGGATCTACGAGCAGTACTTC. This gives the protein CASSPGGGGIYEQYF.

This chain connects TRBV4-1 to TRBJ1-6, with unresolved D. The CDR3 sequence is 15 residues long. The germline V gene encodes CDR1 MGHRA and CDR2 YSYEKL. V shed 7 bases and J shed 10 bases, with 20 bases lying between them. CDR3 loop: CASNSVWGNRSPLHF. The CDR3 DNA follows: TGCGCCAGCAACTCGGTTTGGGGTAATCGGTCACCCCTCCACTTT.

The rearrangement uses TRBV7-9 and TRBJ2-7; 7 nucleotides match TRBD1. J was trimmed by 1 base and V by 4 bases; bases with no gene match: 4. The V gene's germline CDR1 is SEHNR and CDR2 FQNEAQ (reference sequence). The CDR3 runs 14 residues. The CDR3 sequence is CASSSDRRSYEQYF. For the CDR3, the DNA is TGTGCCAGCAGCTCGGACAGGCGATCCTACGAGCAGTACTTC.

This clonotype was detected only a few times. The J gene is TRBJ2-7, the V gene TRBV28; D gene unclear. Germline V gives CDR1 MDHEN, CDR2 SYDVKM. The CDR3 spans 12 residues. Trimming took off 7 bases at V and 5 bases at J, with 12 bases between the two ends. Written as DNA, the CDR3 is TGTGCCAGCAACCCCACGGGTCACGAGCAGTACTTC. This codes for CASNPTGHEQYF. The full variable domain, with the rest looked up from reference TRBV28 and TRBJ2-7, is DVKVTQSSRYLVKRTGEKVFLECVQDMDHENMFWYRQDPGLGLRLIYFSYDVKMKEKGDIPEGYSVSREKKERFSLILESASTNQTSMYLCASNPTGHEQYFGPGTRLTVT.

This clonotype occurred a few times. The rearrangement uses TRBV5-1 and TRBJ2-1; 14 positions match TRBD2. J gave up 9 bases and V 3 bases, and 8 bases lay outside the gene matches. CDR3 length equals 16 residues. From germline, CDR1 is SGHRS and CDR2 YFSETQ. CDR3 DNA sequence: TGCGCCAGCAGCTGGGGACTAGCGGGAGTTGATGGTGAGCAGTTCTTC. This gives the protein CASSWGLAGVDGEQFF.

This clonotype was seen a handful of times. This rearrangement joins TRBV27 to TRBJ2-1; 16 nucleotides line up with TRBD2. After removal of 10 bases from V and 8 bases from J, the junction contained 5 bases not matched to a gene. The CDR3 is 14 residues long. Germline V lookup: CDR1 MNHEY, CDR2 SMNVEV (reference sequence). CDR3 coding DNA: TGTGCCACCCGGGGACTAGCGGGGGGGGATGAGCAGTTCTTC. This gives the protein CATRGLAGGDEQFF.

The genes are TRBV28 and TRBJ1-2; D might be TRBD1 (5 bases). V lost 5 bases and J 4 bases, leaving 23 bases between the germline ends. The CDR3 spans 17 residues. CDR1 and CDR2 from the germline V gene are MDHEN and SYDVKM. CDR3 in DNA: TGTGCCAGCAGTCCGTCGACGAGGGGAACCCTAGGCTATGGCTACACCTTC. This codes for CASSPSTRGTLGYGYTF.

This clonotype was seen more than once but under ten times. The V gene is TRBV3-1, the J gene TRBJ2-6; TRBD1 is a possible D gene (6 bases). Looked up from germline, CDR1 is LGHDT and CDR2 is YNNKEL (reference sequence). Trimming removed 4 bases at V and 1 base at J, with 11 bases between. The CDR3 loop spans 16 amino acids. The DNA of the CDR3 is TGTGCCAGCAGCCCCCAGGGGAGATCTGGGGCCAACGTCCTGACTTTC. Residues: CASSPQGRSGANVLTF.

This clonotype was detected ten times or more. This chain links TRBV10-3 with TRBJ2-1, with 11 bases fitting TRBD2. J lost 5 bases, V lost 4 bases, and 7 bases had no gene match. The CDR3 is 16 residues long. Germline CDR1 ENHRY, CDR2 SYGVKD. CDR3 sequence (DNA): TGTGCCATCAGTGTTGGTGCTAGCGGGGGGCACAATGAGCAGTTCTTC. Translation: CAISVGASGGHNEQFF.

This clonotype was picked up many times. V gene TRBV10-3 combines with J gene TRBJ1-1; D might be TRBD1 (5 bases). V lost 6 bases and J 3 bases, leaving 8 bases between the germline ends. The length of the CDR3 is 12 residues. Germline V lookup: CDR1 ENHRY, CDR2 SYGVKD. The CDR3 DNA is TGTGCCATCAGCCAGGGTGACACTGAAGCTTTCTTT. Protein sequence: CAISQGDTEAFF.